The 7 T cell receptor beta chains presented below share a single source sample, sequenced in a study of OX40 agonist ivuxolimab in advanced cancers. The method was immunoSEQ multiplex PCR; TCRdb's version includes in-frame clones alone and lacks a portion of them. The sample records tens of thousands of clones, roughly 91% being singletons. Sample: CD4+ or CD8+ T cells sorted from blood, taken in a trial of the OX40 agonist ivuxolimab. The receptors shown here come from an adult with an advanced solid tumor such as melanoma, head and neck, liver or kidney cancer.

DNA for the CDR3: TGTGCCAGCAGCCAAGACCCTCGACTAGTCACAGATACGCAGTATTTT. It codes for CASSQDPRLVTDTQYF. The gene calls are TRBV14 and TRBJ2-3, with D possibly being TRBD2 (6 bases). Trimming left V 0 bases short and J 2 bases short, with 12 bases between. From germline, CDR1 is SGHDN and CDR2 FVKESK. The CDR3 is 16 residues long.

V usage is TRBV7-9 and J usage is TRBJ1-2; the D gene is possibly TRBD1 (5 bases). CDR1 is SEHNR and CDR2 is FQNEAQ in the germline V gene (reference sequence). Trimming shortened V by 2 bases and J by 0 bases, and 10 bases separated the two germline ends. The CDR3 is 15 residues long. CDR3 bases: TGTGCCAGCAGCTTATGGGGGTTAACTAACTATGGCTACACCTTC. It encodes CASSLWGLTNYGYTF.

The chain carries TRBV18 and TRBJ1-5; D not certain. The CDR3 is 13 residues long. Trimming pared 10 bases from V and 2 bases from J, leaving 12 bases between. Germline V lookup: CDR1 KGHSH, CDR2 LQKENI. CDR3 DNA sequence: TGTGCCACTTCCAATGTAGGCAATCAGCCCCAGCATTTT. Its translation is CATSNVGNQPQHF.

The V and J genes are TRBV5-1 and TRBJ2-7; 7 bases agree with TRBD1. The length of the CDR3 is 13 residues. V lost 4 bases and J lost 5; bases outside the gene matches: 6. The germline CDR1 and CDR2 sequences are SGHRS and YFSETQ. CDR3 sequence: CASSPGTVDEQYF. In DNA, the CDR3 is TGCGCCAGCAGCCCCGGGACAGTAGACGAGCAGTACTTC. Full variable domain (rest looked up from reference TRBV5-1 and TRBJ2-7): KAGVTQTPRYLIKTRGQQVTLSCSPISGHRSVSWYQQTPGQGLQFLFEYFSETQRNKGNFPGRFSGRQFSNSRSEMNVSTLELGDSALYLCASSPGTVDEQYFGPGTRLTVT.

The rearrangement uses TRBV9 and TRBJ2-2; TRBD1 agrees at 12 bases. The CDR3 sequence is 16 residues long. V was clipped by 3 bases and J by 6 bases; unmatched bases: 6. The germline V gene has CDR1 SGDLS and CDR2 YYNGEE. CDR3 in DNA: TGTGCCAGCAGCGGAGGGACAGGGGGCTTTTCCGGGGAGCTGTTTTTT. It yields the protein CASSGGTGGFSGELFF.

V gene TRBV18 combines with J gene TRBJ2-2; a weak D match, TRBD2 (6 bases). This CDR3 contains 14 residues. The V end was cut by 3 bases, the J end by 1 base, with 6 bases between. Per the germline V gene, CDR1 is KGHSH and CDR2 is LQKENI. CDR3 region: CASSPGGNTGELFF. The CDR3 DNA follows: TGTGCCAGCTCACCGGGAGGGAACACCGGGGAGCTGTTTTTT.

CDR3 in amino acids: CASSGKWGRTDTQYF. CDR3 nucleotides: TGTGCCAGCAGCGGCAAGTGGGGGCGCACAGATACGCAGTATTTT. This chain joins TRBV7-8 and TRBJ2-3; tentative D call: TRBD1 (6 bases). Germline V gene lookup returns CDR1 SGHVS and CDR2 FQNEAQ. The V and J ends lost 5 bases and 1 base respectively, with 13 bases between them. The CDR3 is 15 residues long.